A selection of T cell receptor beta chains follows, all from one sample in a study of blood T cell repertoires in COVID-19. Sequencing was performed with immunoSEQ multiplex PCR; in TCRdb, only in-frame clones are kept and a portion is missing. Of under 100,000 clones detected, roughly 82% appear once; the ten largest clones hold 20%. The source material was peripheral blood. Receptors originate from an elderly woman with active or convalescent COVID-19. The CDR3 runs from the conserved cysteine through the conserved F or W. The D gene is left open where the match is weak. The size entry is marked missing in some rows and otherwise reads once, few, many or a size class.

v_gene: TRBV3-1/TRBV3-2
d_gene: NA
j_gene: TRBJ2-5
abundance: NA
CDR3nt: TGTGCCAGCAGCCAACCGAGGGTAAACCAAGAGACCCAGTACTTC
CDR3aa: CASSQPRVNQETQYF

v_gene: TRBV5-1
d_gene: TRBD1
j_gene: TRBJ1-5
abundance: NA
CDR3nt: TGCGCCAGCAGCTCCCAGGGGGCTCAGCCCCAGCATTTT
CDR3aa: CASSSQGAQPQHF

v_gene: TRBV21-1
d_gene: NA
j_gene: TRBJ2-3
abundance: NA
CDR3nt: TGTGCCAGCGGGAGGCCTACTAGCACAGATACGCAGTATTTT
CDR3aa: CASGRPTSTDTQYF

v_gene: TRBV19
d_gene: TRBD2
j_gene: TRBJ2-1
abundance: few
CDR3nt: TGTGCCAGTAGTATCGGGACTAGCAATGAGCAGTTCTTC
CDR3aa: CASSIGTSNEQFF

v_gene: TRBV6-2/TRBV6-3
d_gene: TRBD2
j_gene: TRBJ2-3
abundance: NA
CDR3nt: TGTGCCAGCAGACCTAGCGGGGGAGGGACAGATACGCAGTATTTT
CDR3aa: CASRPSGGGTDTQYF

v_gene: TRBV7-9
d_gene: TRBD1
j_gene: TRBJ2-6
abundance: NA
CDR3nt: TGTGCCAGCAGCTTCCTTTACAGGGGGCGGTACTCTGGGGCCAACGTCCTGACTTTC
CDR3aa: CASSFLYRGRYSGANVLTF

v_gene: TRBV4-1
d_gene: NA
j_gene: TRBJ1-2
abundance: NA
CDR3nt: TGCGCCAGCAGCCAAGTCGATTCGGATGGCTACACCTTC
CDR3aa: CASSQVDSDGYTF

v_gene: TRBV29-1
d_gene: NA
j_gene: TRBJ2-7
abundance: NA
CDR3nt: TGCAGCGTTGTGCCCGGGACAAATCTCCACGAGCAGTACTTC
CDR3aa: CSVVPGTNLHEQYF

v_gene: TRBV11-2
d_gene: NA
j_gene: TRBJ2-5
abundance: NA
CDR3nt: TGTGCCAGCAGCCGCGGGGCAGGGGAGACCCAGTACTTC
CDR3aa: CASSRGAGETQYF

v_gene: TRBV10-3
d_gene: NA
j_gene: TRBJ1-5
abundance: NA
CDR3nt: TGTGCCATCAGTGAGGGCAGGGGAAGCAATCAGCCCCAGCATTTT
CDR3aa: CAISEGRGSNQPQHF

v_gene: TRBV4-3
d_gene: TRBD2
j_gene: TRBJ2-3
abundance: NA
CDR3nt: TGCGCCAGCAGCCAAGATTTCGACCTAGCGGGGGAGGGGGATACGCAGTATTTT
CDR3aa: CASSQDFDLAGEGDTQYF

v_gene: TRBV10-3
d_gene: NA
j_gene: TRBJ2-3
abundance: few
CDR3nt: TGTGCCACCCGGACTGGAACTAGCACAGATACGCAGTATTTT
CDR3aa: CATRTGTSTDTQYF

v_gene: TRBV7-2
d_gene: NA
j_gene: TRBJ1-4
abundance: NA
CDR3nt: TGTGCCAGCAGCTTATATACTGCAACTAATGAAAAACTGTTTTTT
CDR3aa: CASSLYTATNEKLFF

v_gene: TRBV29-1
d_gene: TRBD1
j_gene: TRBJ1-4
abundance: NA
CDR3nt: TGCAGCGTTGAAACAGGGGGCGGTAATGAAAAACTGTTTTTT
CDR3aa: CSVETGGGNEKLFF

v_gene: TRBV10-3
d_gene: NA
j_gene: TRBJ1-1
abundance: NA
CDR3nt: TGTGCCATCGCGGGGGGAATGAACACTGAAGCTTTCTTT
CDR3aa: CAIAGGMNTEAFF

v_gene: TRBV27
d_gene: TRBD1
j_gene: TRBJ2-2
abundance: NA
CDR3nt: TGTGCCAGCAGTTTATCCGGGACAGGGAACACCGGGGAGCTGTTTTTT
CDR3aa: CASSLSGTGNTGELFF

v_gene: TRBV5-6
d_gene: NA
j_gene: TRBJ2-6
abundance: NA
CDR3nt: TGTGCCAGCAGCAGGGGCCGGGGCAGGGGCGACTCTGGGGCCAACGTCCTGACTTTC
CDR3aa: CASSRGRGRGDSGANVLTF

v_gene: TRBV11-2
d_gene: NA
j_gene: TRBJ1-6
abundance: NA
CDR3nt: TGTGCCAGCAGCCCGGGTGGAGGACGGAATTCACCCCTCCACTTT
CDR3aa: CASSPGGGRNSPLHF

v_gene: TRBV4-3
d_gene: NA
j_gene: TRBJ2-5
abundance: NA
CDR3nt: TGCGCCAGCAGCCAAGGACTGCAAGAGACCCAGTACTTC
CDR3aa: CASSQGLQETQYF

v_gene: TRBV24-1
d_gene: NA
j_gene: TRBJ2-5
abundance: NA
CDR3nt: TGTGCCACCAGTGACCCGAGGGGGAGCGAGACCCAGTACTTC
CDR3aa: CATSDPRGSETQYF

v_gene: TRBV3-1/TRBV3-2
d_gene: NA
j_gene: TRBJ1-1
abundance: NA
CDR3nt: TGTGCCAGCAGCCAATTCGTAGAGAACACTGAAGCTTTCTTT
CDR3aa: CASSQFVENTEAFF

v_gene: TRBV6-6
d_gene: NA
j_gene: TRBJ1-2
abundance: few
CDR3nt: TGTGCCAGCAGTTACTCCAGGGATACTGGCTACACCTTC
CDR3aa: CASSYSRDTGYTF

v_gene: TRBV19
d_gene: TRBD1
j_gene: TRBJ2-1
abundance: NA
CDR3nt: TGTGCCAGACGCCATCCTCTAAGGGACAGGGGGGAGGATGAGCAGTTCTTC
CDR3aa: CARRHPLRDRGEDEQFF

v_gene: TRBV30
d_gene: NA
j_gene: TRBJ1-3
abundance: NA
CDR3nt: TGTGCCTGGAGGCCCTTTAGTGGAAACACCATATATTTT
CDR3aa: CAWRPFSGNTIYF

v_gene: TRBV19
d_gene: NA
j_gene: TRBJ1-1
abundance: NA
CDR3nt: TGTGCCAGTACGACAGGCGTACCGAACACTGAAGCTTTCTTT
CDR3aa: CASTTGVPNTEAFF

v_gene: TRBV10-3
d_gene: TRBD2
j_gene: TRBJ2-5
abundance: NA
CDR3nt: TGTGCCATCAGCGAACTAGCGGGGGGGCAAGAGACCCAGTACTTC
CDR3aa: CAISELAGGQETQYF

v_gene: TRBV5-1
d_gene: TRBD2
j_gene: TRBJ2-2
abundance: NA
CDR3nt: TGCGCCAGCAGGCCCGGGACTAGTAATACCGGGGAGCTGTTTTTT
CDR3aa: CASRPGTSNTGELFF

v_gene: TRBV12-3/TRBV12-4
d_gene: TRBD1
j_gene: TRBJ1-5
abundance: NA
CDR3nt: TGTGCCAGCAGTTTACAGGGGGACCTGCCCCAGCATTTT
CDR3aa: CASSLQGDLPQHF

v_gene: TRBV7-9
d_gene: NA
j_gene: TRBJ2-1
abundance: NA
CDR3nt: TGTGCCAGCAGCCAAAGCGACTACCTTGAGCAGTTCTTC
CDR3aa: CASSQSDYLEQFF

v_gene: TRBV2
d_gene: NA
j_gene: TRBJ1-2
abundance: NA
CDR3nt: TGTGCCAGCAGTGAAACGACAGGATATGGCTACACCTTC
CDR3aa: CASSETTGYGYTF

v_gene: TRBV6-2/TRBV6-3
d_gene: NA
j_gene: TRBJ2-2
abundance: NA
CDR3nt: TGTGCCAGCAGTGCCAACAGGGACGGGGAGCTGTTTTTT
CDR3aa: CASSANRDGELFF

v_gene: TRBV27
d_gene: TRBD1
j_gene: TRBJ1-5
abundance: NA
CDR3nt: TGTGCCACCACGACAGGGCGCAATCAGCCCCAGCATTTT
CDR3aa: CATTTGRNQPQHF

v_gene: TRBV24-1
d_gene: NA
j_gene: TRBJ2-7
abundance: NA
CDR3nt: TGTGCCATCGGACAGCCCACCTCTCGGAGCTACGAGCAGTACTTC
CDR3aa: CAIGQPTSRSYEQYF

v_gene: TRBV11-2
d_gene: TRBD2
j_gene: TRBJ2-3
abundance: NA
CDR3nt: TGTGCCAGCAGCATCCGGACTAGCGGGGGCGCCAGCACAGATACGCAGTATTTT
CDR3aa: CASSIRTSGGASTDTQYF

v_gene: TRBV19
d_gene: NA
j_gene: TRBJ2-7
abundance: NA
CDR3nt: TGTGCCAGTAGTATAGCGCTGAGCTCCTACGAGCAGTACTTC
CDR3aa: CASSIALSSYEQYF

v_gene: TRBV7-9
d_gene: NA
j_gene: TRBJ2-7
abundance: NA
CDR3nt: TGTGCCAGCAGCTTAAGTGACAGAGATTCCTACGAGCAGTACTTC
CDR3aa: CASSLSDRDSYEQYF

v_gene: TRBV12-3/TRBV12-4
d_gene: NA
j_gene: TRBJ1-1
abundance: NA
CDR3nt: TGTGCCAGCAGTTTAGCTTACGGGGATGAAGCTTTCTTT
CDR3aa: CASSLAYGDEAFF

v_gene: TRBV7-8
d_gene: NA
j_gene: TRBJ2-7
abundance: NA
CDR3nt: TGTGCCAGCACCCGCCGGGGGACGGGGGAGCAGTACTTC
CDR3aa: CASTRRGTGEQYF

v_gene: TRBV24-1
d_gene: TRBD1
j_gene: TRBJ2-2
abundance: NA
CDR3nt: TGTGCCACCAGTGATTTAGGGGCAGGGGGCGCACGGACCGGGGAGCTGTTTTTT
CDR3aa: CATSDLGAGGARTGELFF

v_gene: TRBV7-9
d_gene: NA
j_gene: TRBJ1-1
abundance: NA
CDR3nt: TGTGCCAGCAGACCAGCCGGCCAGGGGTACACTGAAGCTTTCTTT
CDR3aa: CASRPAGQGYTEAFF

v_gene: TRBV11-2
d_gene: TRBD2
j_gene: TRBJ2-1
abundance: NA
CDR3nt: TGTGCCAGCAGCTTAGATTTAGCGGGGGGCAGGAATGAGCAGTTCTTC
CDR3aa: CASSLDLAGGRNEQFF

v_gene: TRBV28
d_gene: NA
j_gene: TRBJ2-1
abundance: many
CDR3nt: TGTGCCAGCAGCGTCCGGGGAGGCAGAAACAATGAGCAGTTCTTC
CDR3aa: CASSVRGGRNNEQFF

v_gene: TRBV6-2/TRBV6-3
d_gene: TRBD1
j_gene: TRBJ2-7
abundance: NA
CDR3nt: TGTGCCAGCAGTCCACGACAGGGTTCCTACGAGCAGTACTTC
CDR3aa: CASSPRQGSYEQYF

v_gene: TRBV19
d_gene: NA
j_gene: TRBJ1-5
abundance: few
CDR3nt: TGTGCCAGTAGTATGAGCTCTGCCCAGCATTTT
CDR3aa: CASSMSSAQHF

v_gene: TRBV2
d_gene: TRBD1
j_gene: TRBJ2-5
abundance: once
CDR3nt: TGTGCCAGCAGTGGGGACAGGGGGCGAGAGACCCAGTACTTC
CDR3aa: CASSGDRGRETQYF

v_gene: TRBV4-3
d_gene: NA
j_gene: TRBJ2-1
abundance: NA
CDR3nt: TGCGCCAGCAGCCAAGATTTAAGGACTTTGGGGAATGAGCAGTTCTTC
CDR3aa: CASSQDLRTLGNEQFF

v_gene: TRBV5-1
d_gene: TRBD1
j_gene: TRBJ1-2
abundance: once
CDR3nt: TGCGCCAGCACCCAATCCGGGACAGGGGATGGCTACACCTTC
CDR3aa: CASTQSGTGDGYTF

v_gene: TRBV3-1/TRBV3-2
d_gene: NA
j_gene: TRBJ1-6
abundance: NA
CDR3nt: TGTGCCAGCAGCCAAGATCAAAGCTCACCCCTCCACTTT
CDR3aa: CASSQDQSSPLHF

v_gene: TRBV7-8
d_gene: NA
j_gene: TRBJ2-2
abundance: NA
CDR3nt: TGTGCCAGCAGCTTCTCTCCTAGCCTCGGACAGTCTACGAACACCGGGGAGCTGTTTTTT
CDR3aa: CASSFSPSLGQSTNTGELFF

v_gene: TRBV29-1
d_gene: TRBD1
j_gene: TRBJ2-7
abundance: NA
CDR3nt: TGCAGCGTAACCGGGACAGGGAGCTCCTACGAGCAGTACTTC
CDR3aa: CSVTGTGSSYEQYF

v_gene: TRBV7-2
d_gene: TRBD1
j_gene: TRBJ1-6
abundance: NA
CDR3nt: TGTGCCAGCAGCTTAGGGGACAGCGTGGGGTCACCCCTCCACTTT
CDR3aa: CASSLGDSVGSPLHF

v_gene: TRBV19
d_gene: NA
j_gene: TRBJ1-2
abundance: few
CDR3nt: TGTGCCAGTAGTATTCAGACAGGAAGAGGCTACACCTTC
CDR3aa: CASSIQTGRGYTF

v_gene: TRBV7-9
d_gene: TRBD1
j_gene: TRBJ1-2
abundance: NA
CDR3nt: TGTGCCAGCAGCTTCAGACAGGGGGCGATCTATGGCTACACCTTC
CDR3aa: CASSFRQGAIYGYTF

v_gene: TRBV18
d_gene: TRBD2
j_gene: TRBJ2-3
abundance: NA
CDR3nt: TGTGCCAGCTCACCCGGGACTAGCGGGACGGGGACAGATACGCAGTATTTT
CDR3aa: CASSPGTSGTGTDTQYF

v_gene: TRBV27
d_gene: NA
j_gene: TRBJ2-7
abundance: few
CDR3nt: TGTGCCAGCAGTTTGGGTAATGGAGGCCACGAGCAGTACTTC
CDR3aa: CASSLGNGGHEQYF

v_gene: TRBV10-3
d_gene: TRBD2
j_gene: TRBJ2-7
abundance: NA
CDR3nt: TGTGCCATCAGTGACCGGACTAGCGGGGCGGGTAACGAGCAGTACTTC
CDR3aa: CAISDRTSGAGNEQYF